This T cell receptor (beta chain) is drawn from a study of blood T cell repertoires in COVID-19. The V segment lost 5 bases and the J segment 0 bases; nucleotides outside the gene matches: 6. Germline CDR1 LNHDA, CDR2 SQIVND (reference sequence). The CDR3 contains 19 residues. Using immunoSEQ multiplex PCR, the repertoire was profiled, and TCRdb retains in-frame clones only, with some absent. There are about 52,000 clones in the sample; around 81% occur only once, and 20% to 30% lies in the top ten. Sequenced: peripheral blood. The V call is TRBV19, the J call TRBJ2-2; TRBD2 aligns across 16 bases. This sequence originates from a woman over 75 with COVID-19, enrolled during active disease. CDR3 sequence: CASSGTSGRAGANTGELFF. The CDR3 coding sequence is TGTGCCAGTAGTGGGACTAGCGGGAGGGCCGGGGCGAACACCGGGGAGCTGTTTTTT.